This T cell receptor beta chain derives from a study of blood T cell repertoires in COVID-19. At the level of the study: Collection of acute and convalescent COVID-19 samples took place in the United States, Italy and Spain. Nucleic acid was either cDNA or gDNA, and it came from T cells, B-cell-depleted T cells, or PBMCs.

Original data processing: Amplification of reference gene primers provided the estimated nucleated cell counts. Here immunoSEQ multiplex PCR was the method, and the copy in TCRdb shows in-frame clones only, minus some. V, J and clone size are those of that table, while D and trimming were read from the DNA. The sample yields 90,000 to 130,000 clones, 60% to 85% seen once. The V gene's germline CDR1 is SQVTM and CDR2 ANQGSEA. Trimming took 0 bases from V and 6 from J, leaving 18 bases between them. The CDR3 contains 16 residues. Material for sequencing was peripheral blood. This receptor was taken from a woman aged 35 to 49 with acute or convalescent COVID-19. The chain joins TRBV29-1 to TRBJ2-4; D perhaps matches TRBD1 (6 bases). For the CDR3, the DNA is TGCAGCGTTGAAGATTGGGGGAAAAGGGGGATAAACATTCAGTACTTC. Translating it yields CSVEDWGKRGINIQYF.